Included here is one TCR beta chain sequence, with context. Per germline, CDR1 LNHDA and CDR2 SQIVND (reference sequence). The CDR3 runs 14 residues. V was cut by 7 bases and J by 6 bases, with 18 bases left in between. Some clones are missing from TCRdb's copy, which holds only in-frame ones; the method was immunoSEQ multiplex PCR. Found here are approximately 350,000 clones, 80% to 90% of them singletons; the top ten hold about 6%. Seattle patient enrollment occurred during active infection, with longitudinal follow-up thereafter. The data originate from a study of blood T cell repertoires in COVID-19. Study at large: Acute and convalescent COVID-19 specimens originated in the United States, Italy and Spain.

The chain recombines TRBV19 with TRBJ1-2, with a tentative D call TRBD1 (6 bases). Sequences were obtained from peripheral blood. The TCR comes from a woman between 45 and 65 years old with COVID-19, enrolled during active disease. The CDR3 loop is CASNENRVLDGYTF. CDR3 sequence (DNA): TGTGCCAGTAATGAAAACAGGGTTTTGGATGGCTACACCTTC.